The following is a T cell receptor beta chain sequence with its context. Its antigen remains unknown. Per germline, CDR1 MNHNS and CDR2 SASEGT. This CDR3 region has 15 residues. Trimming cost V 2 bases and J 5 bases, with 13 bases left between them. The sample belongs to a study of vaccination and CD4 T cells after COVID-19. An Oncomine TCR Beta short-read assay was used to sequence the DNA from cultured CD4+ T cells. A single record per CDR3 protein comes from TCRdb applying MiXCR to the PCR reads. The sample includes about 17,000 distinct CDR3 sequences, 55% seen only once; the top ten take 7.5% to 10%. Treatment defined: roughly ten-day PBMC culture with coronavirus spike peptide pools or control peptides (ViraFEST assay). ViraFEST used peptide pools to expand antigen-specific T cells and subsequently sequenced their TCRs. Before Alpha, Beta and Delta appeared in the US, convalescents tested positive (March–December 2020).

The receptor comes from a human donor who had recovered from COVID-19. The gene calls are TRBV6-1 and TRBJ1-3; no clear D gene. Sequenced input: CD4+ T cells from blood, cultured in vitro. The CDR3 bases are TGTGCCAGCAGTGAAACCCACAAGACGAGAAACACCATATATTTT. It encodes CASSETHKTRNTIYF.